These 8 T cell receptor beta chains were all obtained from the same sample, sequenced in a study of cytomegalovirus exposure and HLA in healthy donors. The study ran its PCR with 60 Vbeta and 13 Jbeta primers. Generated by immunoSEQ multiplex PCR, the TCRdb table keeps only in-frame clones and is missing some. The sample carries around 100,000 clones, roughly three quarters recorded once. Sequencing used PBMCs. The receptors originated from a male donor in good health and CMV-seropositive.

This rearrangement joins TRBV29-1 to TRBJ1-1; D not certain. Germline-derived CDR1 and CDR2 are SQVTM and ANQGSEA. The CDR3 consists of 13 residues. V shed 0 bases and J shed 6 bases, with 11 bases lying between them. The CDR3 loop reads CSVEDWAEAEAFF. As DNA, the CDR3 is TGCAGCGTTGAAGATTGGGCAGAAGCTGAAGCTTTCTTT.

This chain connects TRBV30 to TRBJ1-6; no firm D call. Per the germline V gene, CDR1 is GTSNPN and CDR2 is SVGIG (reference sequence). V was shortened by 5 bases and J by 8 bases, with 16 bases between the two germline ends. This CDR3 spans 14 amino acids. The CDR3 nucleotides read TGTGCCTGGGAACCCGTCGGTATTTATTCACCCCTCCACTTT. As protein: CAWEPVGIYSPLHF. The whole variable domain, filled in from reference TRBV30 and TRBJ1-6, reads SQTIHQWPATLVQPVGSPLSLECTVEGTSNPNLYWYRQAAGRGLQLLFYSVGIGQISSEVPQNLSASRPQDRQFILSSKKLLLSDSGFYLCAWEPVGIYSPLHFGNGTRLTVT.

The rearrangement links TRBV25-1 to TRBJ2-7; 9 bases align to TRBD1. Germline V gene sequence: CDR1 MGHDK, CDR2 SYGVNS. V lost 3 bases, J lost 3 bases, and 6 bases stayed unmatched. The CDR3 totals 15 residues. Written as DNA, the CDR3 is TGTGCCAGCAGTGAGTCCGGGACAGGGAGCTACGAGCAGTACTTC. This encodes CASSESGTGSYEQYF.

This clone was counted between two and nine times. The rearrangement joins TRBV9 to TRBJ2-5, with a weak D call TRBD1 (6 bases). Germline V lookup: CDR1 SGDLS, CDR2 YYNGEE. Trimming pared 0 bases from V and 5 bases from J, leaving 11 bases between. This CDR3 has 14 amino acids. The CDR3 DNA reads TGTGCCAGCAGCGTAGAAGCGCAGGGGGAGACCCAGTACTTC. It codes for CASSVEAQGETQYF.

The rearrangement links TRBV5-5 to TRBJ2-7; TRBD2 matches 9 bases. The germline V gene has CDR1 SGHKS and CDR2 YYEKEE (reference sequence). V gave up 4 bases and J gave up 6 bases; unmatched junction bases: 8. CDR3 length equals 14 residues. For the CDR3, the DNA is TGTGCCAGCAGCCGCCCCGGGACTAGCTCCGAGCAGTACTTC. Its translation: CASSRPGTSSEQYF.

This clone was counted a single time. Here the CDR3 reads CASSLVGPGGEQFF. As DNA, the CDR3 is TGTGCCAGCAGCTTAGTAGGCCCAGGGGGGGAGCAGTTCTTC. The V call is TRBV7-2, the J call TRBJ2-1, with D perhaps matching TRBD1 (7 bases). The germline V gene has CDR1 SGHTA and CDR2 FQGNSA. CDR3 length: 14 residues. V lost 1 base and J lost 10, with 14 bases in between.

V and J are TRBV28 and TRBJ1-1, with 7 positions matching TRBD1. V dropped 6 bases and J dropped 7; count of bases not matched to a gene: 8. This CDR3 has 13 residues. The germline V gene has CDR1 MDHEN and CDR2 SYDVKM. DNA of the CDR3: TGTGCCAGCAGCCGGGGGACAGTGAATGAAGCTTTCTTT. Its protein is CASSRGTVNEAFF. The full variable domain, rest sourced from reference TRBV28 and TRBJ1-1, is DVKVTQSSRYLVKRTGEKVFLECVQDMDHENMFWYRQDPGLGLRLIYFSYDVKMKEKGDIPEGYSVSREKKERFSLILESASTNQTSMYLCASSRGTVNEAFFGQGTRLTVV.

The sample holds a few counts of this clone. The CDR3 reads CASSVATGVSYNEQFF. The CDR3 bases are TGTGCCAGCAGCGTAGCAACAGGGGTCTCCTACAATGAGCAGTTCTTC. The chain recombines TRBV9 with TRBJ2-1; 7 bases match TRBD1. The CDR3 covers 16 residues. J was trimmed by 0 bases and V by 0 bases; bases with no gene match: 3. Germline V gene sequence: CDR1 SGDLS, CDR2 YYNGEE. The full variable domain, with the rest looked up from reference TRBV9 and TRBJ2-1, is DSGVTQTPKHLITATGQRVTLRCSPRSGDLSVYWYQQSLDQGLQFLIQYYNGEERAKGNILERFSAQQFPDLHSELNLSSLELGDSALYFCASSVATGVSYNEQFFGPGTRLTVL.